This T cell receptor (beta chain) was captured in a study of shared clonotypes between healthy human individuals. Across the whole study: Sampling drew on donors who were two women and a few men aged 18 to 49. Per-donor plates numbered three CD4 naive, three CD4 memory, two CD8 naive and one CD8 memory. Overall study findings and caveats: Researchers sampled blood only, noting tissue repertoires likely differ. Relative to memory subsets, naive subsets generally showed larger estimated richness.

In the case of this clone: Its specificity is not known.

Data came from immunoSEQ multiplex PCR; TCRdb stores just in-frame clones and leaves some out. The sample shows over 850,000 clones, approximately 80% of them seen only once. The CDR3 is made up of 13 amino acids. Germline CDR1 SGHDT, CDR2 YYEEEE. V was pared by 2 bases and J by 8 bases, with 6 bases of the junction left unmatched. The chain couples TRBV5-6 to TRBJ1-1, with 7 bases fitting TRBD1. This TCR was recovered from a man between 18 and 29 years old in good health. Some clones in this sample may be carry-over from other donors' samples. Input material: memory CD4+ T cells from PBMCs. The subset: CD45RA-negative fraction. CDR3 nucleotides: TGTGCCAGCAGCTTTCCAGGGGGGGGCGAAGCTTTCTTT. As protein: CASSFPGGGEAFF. The whole variable domain, filled in from reference TRBV5-6 and TRBJ1-1, reads DAGVTQSPTHLIKTRGQQVTLRCSPKSGHDTVSWYQQALGQGPQFIFQYYEEEERQRGNFPDRFSGHQFPNYSSELNVNALLLGDSALYLCASSFPGGGEAFFGQGTRLTVV.